This T cell receptor beta chain was observed in a study of human T cells and chemical hapten exposure. This CDR3 region has 15 residues. Germline CDR1 is SQVTM and CDR2 is ANQGSEA. The germline V and J ends were trimmed by 2 bases and 7 bases, with 21 bases remaining between them. Individual cDNA molecules received unique molecular identifiers in the library. TCRdb reprocessed the RACE reads via MiXCR and lists one record per CDR3 protein. The sample holds 190,000 or so distinct CDR3 sequences, roughly a quarter seen once. This clonotype has ten or more counts. Time point meaning: patch test 3, about 24 weeks after DPC sensitization. Treatment denoted: therapeutic diphenylcyclopropenone sensitization with weekly scalp DPC.

The specimen comprised whole blood, sampled in connection with sensitization to the hapten diphenylcyclopropenone (DPC). The source is a middle-aged woman with alopecia areata. Some clones in this sample may be carry-over from other donors' samples. The rearrangement joins TRBV29-1 to TRBJ2-7, with D perhaps matching TRBD2 (5 bases). CDR3 residues: CSVEKASDKSGEQYF. The CDR3 DNA is TGCAGCGTTGAAAAAGCCTCAGATAAGTCGGGGGAGCAGTACTTC.